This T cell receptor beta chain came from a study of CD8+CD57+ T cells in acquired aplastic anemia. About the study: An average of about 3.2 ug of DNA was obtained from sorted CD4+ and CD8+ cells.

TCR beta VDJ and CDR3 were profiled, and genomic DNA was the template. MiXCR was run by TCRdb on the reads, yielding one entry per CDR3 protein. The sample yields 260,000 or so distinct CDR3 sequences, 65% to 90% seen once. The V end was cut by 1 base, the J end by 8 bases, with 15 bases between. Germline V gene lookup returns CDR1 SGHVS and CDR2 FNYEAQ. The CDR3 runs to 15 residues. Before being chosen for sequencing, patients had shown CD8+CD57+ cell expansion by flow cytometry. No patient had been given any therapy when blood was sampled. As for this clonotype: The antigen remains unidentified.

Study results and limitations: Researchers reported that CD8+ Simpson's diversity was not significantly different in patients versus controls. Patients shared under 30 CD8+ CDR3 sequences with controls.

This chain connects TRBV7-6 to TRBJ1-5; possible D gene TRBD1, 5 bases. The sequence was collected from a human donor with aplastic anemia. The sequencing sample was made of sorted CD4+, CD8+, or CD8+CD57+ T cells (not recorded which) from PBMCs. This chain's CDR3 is CASSLGDWTKEPQHF. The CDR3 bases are TGTGCCAGCAGCTTAGGGGACTGGACAAAAGAGCCCCAGCATTTT.